This is a list of T cell receptor beta chains from one sample in a study of CD8+ T cells in alopecia areata. Sequencing was performed with immunoSEQ multiplex PCR; in TCRdb, only in-frame clones are kept and a portion is missing. The sample has some 170,000 clones, approximately 52% seen once. The input for sequencing was CD4+ T cells sorted from blood, taken between weeks 55 and 65, from a patient treated with tofacitinib. These receptors all stem from a human donor with alopecia areata. Each CDR3 is given with its conserved first and last residue. D genes are given only for firm matches. Some rows mark clone size as missing; the rest say once, few, many or name a class of expanded clone.

J gene | V gene | D gene | CDR3 length | clone size | CDR3 DNA | CDR3 protein
TRBJ1-5 | TRBV6-6 | TRBD1 | 14 | . | TGTGCCAGCAGACCGACAGGGAGGTCAGCGCCCCAGCATTTT | CASRPTGRSAPQHF
TRBJ2-2 | TRBV18 | . | 14 | . | TGTGCCAGCTCACCACCTACTTACACCGGGGAGCTGTTTTTT | CASSPPTYTGELFF
TRBJ2-3 | TRBV11-3 | TRBD2 | 16 | . | TGTGCCAGCAGCTTAGGGACTAGCGGGGGCACAGATACGCAGTATTTT | CASSLGTSGGTDTQYF
TRBJ2-3 | TRBV9 | TRBD2 | 16 | . | TGTGCCAGCAGCGTAGCTGCTAGCGGGGGGGCGTCTACGCAGTATTTT | CASSVAASGGASTQYF
TRBJ2-1 | TRBV30 | . | 18 | . | TGTGCCTGGAGCCTCAGGGGCCTGATTCGGAGCTCCTACAATGAGCAGTTCTTC | CAWSLRGLIRSSYNEQFF
TRBJ1-6 | TRBV5-1 | TRBD1 | 15 | . | TGCGCCAGCAGCCCGCGACAGGGTTTGGCGTCACCCCTCCACTTT | CASSPRQGLASPLHF
TRBJ2-3 | TRBV30 | TRBD2 | 13 | few | TGTGCCTGGCGGCTAGCGGGGATGAATACGCAGTATTTT | CAWRLAGMNTQYF
TRBJ1-2 | TRBV2 | TRBD1 | 15 | . | TGTGCCAGCAGTGAAGCAAGGACAGGGGGCGGAGGCTACACCTTC | CASSEARTGGGGYTF
TRBJ2-7 | TRBV10-3 | TRBD1 | 14 | . | TGTGCCATCACCGACGACAGGGCGCTCTACGAGCAGTACTTC | CAITDDRALYEQYF
TRBJ2-1 | TRBV25-1 | TRBD1 | 15 | . | TGTGCCAGCCGAACGGGACAGGGGTCCTACAATGAGCAGTTCTTC | CASRTGQGSYNEQFF
TRBJ2-3 | TRBV10-1 | . | 13 | few | TGCGCCAGCAGTGAGTCCCCGGGAGTTACGCAGTATTTT | CASSESPGVTQYF
TRBJ1-2 | TRBV25-1 | TRBD1 | 13 | few | TGTGCCAGCAGTAGGGACAGCCTCTATGGCTACACCTTC | CASSRDSLYGYTF
TRBJ1-1 | TRBV7-9 | . | 14 | . | TGTGCCAGCAGCTTAGCGAGGGAGAACACTGAAGCTTTCTTT | CASSLARENTEAFF
TRBJ1-4 | TRBV2 | TRBD1 | 14 | . | TGTGCCAGCAGTGAAACCCACCGGACAGGCAAACTGTTTTTT | CASSETHRTGKLFF
TRBJ1-5 | TRBV4-2 | . | 12 | few | TGTGCCAGCAGCCGCCCCGGTCAGCCCCAGCATTTT | CASSRPGQPQHF
TRBJ1-1 | TRBV11-3 | TRBD1 | 15 | few | TGTGCCAGCAGCCCGAGGACAGGGATCGGATGGTTGGCTTTCTTT | CASSPRTGIGWLAFF
TRBJ1-2 | TRBV5-1 | . | 15 | . | TGCGCCAGCAGCTTGGAAACAGGGACCAACTATGGCTACACCTTC | CASSLETGTNYGYTF
TRBJ2-5 | TRBV9 | . | 15 | . | TGTGCCAGCAGCCCCCTAGGGGGGAATCAAGAGACCCAGTACTTC | CASSPLGGNQETQYF
TRBJ1-4 | TRBV10-3 | TRBD1 | 17 | . | TGTGCCATCAGAAACGGGACAGGGGGCTCGACTAATGAAAAACTGTTTTTT | CAIRNGTGGSTNEKLFF
TRBJ1-5 | TRBV7-9 | TRBD1 | 17 | few | TGTGCCAGCAGCTCCGGGACAGGGGGGTTGCGCAATCAGCCCCAGCATTTT | CASSSGTGGLRNQPQHF
TRBJ1-1 | TRBV18 | TRBD1 | 16 | . | TGTGCCAGCTCACCCGGGACAGGGGTAGTCGGCACTGAAGCTTTCTTT | CASSPGTGVVGTEAFF
TRBJ1-2 | TRBV25-1 | . | 13 | once | TGTGCCAGCAGTGACGCAAACAGGGAAGGCTACACCTTC | CASSDANREGYTF
TRBJ2-7 | TRBV30 | . | 12 | . | TGTGCCTGGAGTACACGGGGGTACGAGCAGTACTTC | CAWSTRGYEQYF
TRBJ2-6 | TRBV2 | . | 14 | few | TGTGCCAGCACCAGGGCCCTATCGGCCAACGTCCTGACTTTC | CASTRALSANVLTF
TRBJ1-1 | TRBV29-1 | . | 13 | . | TGCAGCGTTGATAAGACAGGAGGAACTGAAGCTTTCTTT | CSVDKTGGTEAFF
TRBJ1-6 | TRBV5-1 | TRBD1 | 17 | . | TGCGCCAGCAGCCTAACCGGGACGGGACAGTCTAATTCACCCCTCCACTTT | CASSLTGTGQSNSPLHF
TRBJ2-1 | TRBV15 | TRBD1 | 18 | few | TGTGCCACCAGCGGAGGAAGCTATACAGGGGACTCCTACAATGAGCAGTTCTTC | CATSGGSYTGDSYNEQFF
TRBJ2-7 | TRBV6-5 | TRBD1 | 13 | . | TGTGCCAGCAGTTACGACAGGGAGTACGAGCAGTACTTC | CASSYDREYEQYF
TRBJ1-1 | TRBV30 | . | 12 | . | TGTGCCTGGGAGAGGAAGAACACTGAAGCTTTCTTT | CAWERKNTEAFF
TRBJ2-7 | TRBV10-3 | TRBD1 | 16 | once | TGTGCCATCAAAAGGGGCGGAGACAGGGTCTCCTACGAGCAGTACTTC | CAIKRGGDRVSYEQYF
TRBJ2-7 | TRBV11-2 | . | 13 | few | TGTGCCAGCAGCTTATTGTGGGTGGAGGAGCAGTACTTC | CASSLLWVEEQYF
TRBJ2-2 | TRBV30 | . | 11 | . | TGTGCCTGGAGTAGGAACGGGGAGCTGTTTTTT | CAWSRNGELFF
TRBJ1-6 | TRBV2 | . | 14 | . | TGTGCCAGCAGTGATGCTCCAGGGTACTCACCCCTCCACTTT | CASSDAPGYSPLHF
TRBJ2-2 | TRBV15 | . | 15 | many | TGTGCCACCAGCAGAGAGTCACAGGCAAGCGGGGAGCTGTTTTTT | CATSRESQASGELFF
TRBJ2-5 | TRBV11-3 | . | 14 | . | TGTGCCAGCAGTGGAGCAGGGTTCAGGGAGACCCAGTACTTC | CASSGAGFRETQYF
TRBJ2-3 | TRBV7-3 | . | 11 | . | TGTGCCAGCAGCCTCACAGATACGCAGTATTTT | CASSLTDTQYF